This T cell receptor (beta chain) was identified during a study of T cells in Graves' hyperthyroidism and ophthalmopathy. This CDR3 contains 17 residues. V trimming: 3 bases; J trimming: 5 bases; junction bases outside the gene matches: 14. The germline CDR1 and CDR2 sequences are SGHNT and YYREEE (reference sequence). Hyperthyroidism, newly diagnosed and lasting under 2 months, affected patients aged 18 to 65. This clonotype was seen repeatedly, ten times or more. Amplification of TCR beta CDR3 regions was performed using RNA transcripts as template. HTBI primers drove first-round RT-PCR of the TCR CDR3. From the multiplex PCR reads, TCRdb called clonotypes with MiXCR, one entry per CDR3 protein. Found here are tens of thousands of distinct CDR3 sequences, around 50% of them singletons; the top ten hold approximately 6.2%.

The chain links TRBV5-4 to TRBJ2-5, with TRBD2 identical over 9 bases. Material for sequencing was blood. The TCR sequence derives from a woman aged 45-65 years with Graves' hyperthyroidism that later progressed to Graves' ophthalmopathy. For the CDR3, the DNA is TGTGCCAGCAGCTCGGGAGGCGTTTCTGCGGGAGGGGAGACCCAGTACTTC. This sequence encodes CASSSGGVSAGGETQYF. The whole variable domain, remainder taken from reference TRBV5-4 and TRBJ2-5, is ETGVTQSPTHLIKTRGQQVTLRCSSQSGHNTVSWYQQALGQGPQFIFQYYREEENGRGNFPPRFSGLQFPNYSSELNVNALELDDSALYLCASSSGGVSAGGETQYFGPGTRLLVL.